This entry is about one T cell receptor beta chain. The antigen is not known. The entry originates in a study of blood T cells in healthy people across ages. Study findings and constraints: Measured against age, TCR beta diversity per million T cells decreased in a roughly linear manner. Long-lived donors exceeded aged donors in naive CD4+ cells and diversity. Strong correlation was found linking TCR beta diversity to naive T cell percentage.

Germline V gene data show CDR1 as DFQATT and CDR2 as SNEGSKA (reference sequence). V was trimmed by 3 bases and J by 4 bases, leaving 10 bases between them. The CDR3 extends over 13 amino acids. The second PCR ran about 6 to 11 cycles with a sample-barcoded 5' primer and J-beta primers. TCRdb analysed the 5' RACE reads with MiXCR anew, one entry per CDR3 protein. Of about 400,000 distinct CDR3 sequences detected, approximately 52% appear once; the ten largest clones hold under 65%. Extractions gave at least 6 micrograms of total RNA per sample. The rearrangement uses TRBV20-1 and TRBJ2-4; either TRBD1 or TRBD2 may supply D (5 bases each). The sample consisted of blood. The TCR originated in a man aged 55 to 70 in good health. The CDR3 loop reads CSARMGRKNIQYF. CDR3 nucleotides: TGCAGTGCTAGGATGGGACGGAAAAACATTCAGTACTTC.